Included here is one TCR beta chain sequence, with context. Its specificity is unknown. These data belong to a study of cytomegalovirus exposure and HLA in healthy donors. Study conclusions and caveats: Using the classifier, cytomegalovirus status was reportedly diagnosed with high specificity and sensitivity.

The PCR had 60 Vbeta and 13 Jbeta primers. Original data processing: In a later analysis, of approximately 81 million unique beta chains, roughly 10 million appeared in at least two donors. TCRdb's copy holds only in-frame clones and misses some; the assay was immunoSEQ multiplex PCR. V and J calls and clone size are given by that table; D and trimming were obtained from the DNA. The sample consists of about 140,000 clones, over 60% of them appearing once. Sequenced material: PBMCs. The TCR originated in a woman in her 30s in good health and CMV-seronegative.

The CDR3 loop is CAGPDRVDEQYF. In nucleotides, the CDR3 is TGTGCCGGCCCGGACAGGGTCGACGAGCAGTACTTC. V is TRBV28 and J is TRBJ2-7; 8 bases map to TRBD1. The germline CDR1 and CDR2 sequences are MDHEN and SYDVKM. The CDR3 runs 12 residues. Trimming at V came to 11 bases and at J to 5 bases, leaving 8 bases not matched to a gene.